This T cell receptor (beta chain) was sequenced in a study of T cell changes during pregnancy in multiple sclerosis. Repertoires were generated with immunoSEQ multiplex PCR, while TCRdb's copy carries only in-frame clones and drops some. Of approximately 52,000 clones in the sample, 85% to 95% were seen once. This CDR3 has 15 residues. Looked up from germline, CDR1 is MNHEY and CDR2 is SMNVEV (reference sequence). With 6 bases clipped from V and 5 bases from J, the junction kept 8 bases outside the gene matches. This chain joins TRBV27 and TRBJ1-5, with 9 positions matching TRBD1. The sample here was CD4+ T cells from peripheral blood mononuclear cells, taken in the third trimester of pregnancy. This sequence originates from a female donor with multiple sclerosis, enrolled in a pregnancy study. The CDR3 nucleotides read TGTGCCAGCAGGGCTGGTGACAGGGGGGATCAGCCCCAGCATTTT. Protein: CASRAGDRGDQPQHF.